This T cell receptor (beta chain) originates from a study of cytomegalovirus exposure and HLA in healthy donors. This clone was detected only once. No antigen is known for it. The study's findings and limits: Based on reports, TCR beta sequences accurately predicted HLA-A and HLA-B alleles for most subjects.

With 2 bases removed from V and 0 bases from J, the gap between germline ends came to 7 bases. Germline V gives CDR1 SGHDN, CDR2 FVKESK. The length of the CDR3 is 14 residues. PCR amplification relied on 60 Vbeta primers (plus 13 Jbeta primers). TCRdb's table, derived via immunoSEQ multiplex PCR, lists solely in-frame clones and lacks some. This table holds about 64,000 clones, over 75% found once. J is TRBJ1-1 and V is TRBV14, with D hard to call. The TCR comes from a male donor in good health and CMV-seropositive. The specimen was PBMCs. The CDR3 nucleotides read TGTGCCAGCAGCCAACCAGGTATGAACACTGAAGCTTTCTTT. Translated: CASSQPGMNTEAFF. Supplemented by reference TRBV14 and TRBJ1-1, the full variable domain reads EAGVTQFPSHSVIEKGQTVTLRCDPISGHDNLYWYRRVMGKEIKFLLHFVKESKQDESGMPNNRFLAERTGGTYSTLKVQPAELEDSGVYFCASSQPGMNTEAFFGQGTRLTVV.